Each of the 25 T cell receptor beta chains below was sequenced from the same sample in a study of human T cells and chemical hapten exposure. TCRdb passed the RACE reads through MiXCR, listing each CDR3 protein once. This table has some 350,000 distinct CDR3 sequences, 5.5% to 8% appearing once. Time point specified: patch test 1, 2 weeks after DPC sensitization. Treatment noted: therapeutic diphenylcyclopropenone sensitization with weekly scalp DPC. The specimen comprised whole blood, sampled in connection with sensitization to the hapten diphenylcyclopropenone (DPC). All receptors derive from a woman aged 18-30 years with alopecia areata. Some clones in this sample may be carry-over from other donors' samples.

Only a few counts were recorded for this clonotype. The chain has TRBV11-2 and TRBJ1-3; D is perhaps TRBD1 (5 bases). V was clipped by 5 bases and J by 8 bases, with 25 bases between them. The CDR3 loop spans 17 amino acids. From germline, CDR1 is SGHAT and CDR2 FQNNGV. In nucleotides, the CDR3 is TGTGCCAGCAGCCCCTGGGGCCGGGTTAGGTTTGGCCACACCATATATTTT. It encodes CASSPWGRVRFGHTIYF.

The chain combines TRBV3-1 with TRBJ2-2; TRBD2 matches 7 bases. CDR1 is LGHDT and CDR2 is YNNKEL in the germline V gene (reference sequence). The CDR3 covers 16 residues. J gave up 5 bases and V 4 bases, and 10 bases lay outside the gene matches. This CDR3 reads CASSPGRSGATGELFF. DNA of the CDR3: TGTGCCAGCAGCCCCGGCCGGAGCGGGGCTACCGGGGAGCTGTTTTTT.

The rearrangement uses TRBV28 and TRBJ1-1; 8 bases align to TRBD1. This CDR3 has 15 amino acids. CDR1 and CDR2 (germline): MDHEN, SYDVKM. V dropped 5 bases and J dropped 2; count of bases not matched to a gene: 7. In DNA form, the CDR3 reads TGTGCCAGCAGTAACCCCGGACAGGGAAACACTGAAGCTTTCTTT. Protein sequence: CASSNPGQGNTEAFF.

In its sample, this clonotype was seen many times. This rearrangement joins TRBV7-8 to TRBJ1-1; D gene unclear. The V end lost 3 bases, the J end lost 10 bases, and 9 bases lay between the germline ends. The germline V gene has CDR1 SGHVS and CDR2 FQNEAQ. The CDR3 is 11 residues long. The CDR3 nucleotides are TGTGCCAGCAGCTTTAGAGCCCGAGCTTTCTTT. Amino acids: CASSFRARAFF.

This clonotype was seen a handful of times. The chain links TRBV7-9 to TRBJ1-1, with TRBD1 matching over 7 bases. The CDR3 totals 13 residues. CDR1 SEHNR and CDR2 FQNEAQ come from the germline V gene (reference sequence). V lost 2 bases to trimming and J lost 7 bases; unmatched junction nucleotides: 4. The CDR3 loop is CASSLWDRDEAFF. CDR3 nucleotide sequence: TGTGCCAGCAGCTTATGGGACAGAGATGAAGCTTTCTTT.

The chain has TRBV7-2 and TRBJ1-4; D is uncertain. Trimming pared 5 bases from V and 3 bases from J, leaving 13 bases between. This CDR3 spans 15 amino acids. CDR1 is SGHTA and CDR2 is FQGNSA in the germline V gene. CDR3 sequence reads: CASSPRATPNEKLFF. In DNA, the CDR3 is TGTGCCAGCAGCCCCAGAGCGACACCTAATGAAAAACTGTTTTTT.

This clonotype was counted only a few times. The chain couples TRBV12-3 or TRBV12-4 to TRBJ2-7; D ambiguous. This CDR3 is built from 13 residues. V was clipped by 6 bases and J by 0 bases, with 9 bases between them. CDR3: CASRAPSSYEQYF. In DNA, the CDR3 is TGTGCCAGCAGGGCCCCAAGCTCCTACGAGCAGTACTTC.

This clonotype has only a few counts. This chain connects TRBV4-3 to TRBJ1-6; D ambiguous. Trimming removed 0 bases at V and 8 bases at J, with 11 bases between. CDR3 size: 15 residues. Per the germline V gene, CDR1 is LGHNA and CDR2 is YSLEER. CDR3 protein: CASSQDFPRDSPLHF. The CDR3 coding sequence is TGCGCCAGCAGCCAAGATTTTCCCCGGGATTCACCCCTCCACTTT.

The V and J genes are TRBV2 and TRBJ1-6, with 8 nucleotides matching TRBD1. J gave up 10 bases and V 6 bases, and 8 bases lay outside the gene matches. Germline CDR1 and CDR2: SNHLY and FYNNEI. This CDR3 region has 14 residues. The CDR3 DNA sequence: TGTGCCAGCAGCGATGGACAGGGCCACTCACCCCTCCACTTT. It translates to CASSDGQGHSPLHF.

Ten or more counts support this clonotype. The chain combines TRBV5-6 with TRBJ1-6; no clear D. The V gene lost 1 base and the J gene lost 6 bases, with 14 bases spanning the gap. The CDR3 totals 16 residues. The germline V gene has CDR1 SGHDT and CDR2 YYEEEE. DNA of the CDR3: TGTGCCAGCAGCTTGATTGGCACCGACTCTAATTCACCCCTCCACTTT. Protein product: CASSLIGTDSNSPLHF.

This clonotype was found many times. The chain's CDR3 is CASSTDAGGRRNEQFF. CDR3 nucleotides: TGTGCCAGCAGCACAGACGCGGGGGGTCGGAGGAATGAGCAGTTCTTC. The rearrangement uses TRBV12-3 or TRBV12-4 and TRBJ2-1, with TRBD2 matching 8 bases. Trimming took 6 bases from V and 7 from J; bases not matched to a gene: 14. This CDR3 spans 16 amino acids.

The chain carries TRBV7-8 and TRBJ1-2; D gene ambiguous. Per the germline V gene, CDR1 is SGHVS and CDR2 is FQNEAQ. The CDR3 loop spans 13 amino acids. V was pared by 4 bases and J by 6 bases, with 12 bases between. The DNA for the CDR3 is TGTGCCAGCAGCTCTAACAACGGGAATGGCTACACCTTC. This codes for CASSSNNGNGYTF. The entire variable domain, with the rest obtained from reference TRBV7-8 and TRBJ1-2, is as follows: GAGVSQSPRYKVAKRGQDVALRCDPISGHVSLFWYQQALGQGPEFLTYFQNEAQLDKSGLPSDRFFAERPEGSVSTLKIQRTQQEDSAVYLCASSSNNGNGYTFGSGTRLTVV.

This clonotype was observed a few times. The J gene is TRBJ1-4, the V gene TRBV5-1, with 7 bases that match TRBD1. From germline, CDR1 is SGHRS and CDR2 YFSETQ. The CDR3 loop spans 14 amino acids. With V trimmed by 6 bases and J by 7 bases, 9 bases remained unmatched. The CDR3 DNA reads as TGCGCCAGCAACCCGACAGGGTCGGGTGAAAAACTGTTTTTT. Residues: CASNPTGSGEKLFF.

This clonotype was seen only a few times. The chain employs TRBV3-1 and TRBJ2-3; 9 bases map to TRBD2. Germline values: CDR1 LGHDT, CDR2 YNNKEL (reference sequence). The CDR3 consists of 17 residues. The V gene end was trimmed by 1 base and the J gene end by 3 bases; junction bases not matched to a gene: 8. CDR3 nucleotides: TGTGCCAGCAGCCAAGGGGGAGCGGGGGGCCAAACAGATACGCAGTATTTT. Translated: CASSQGGAGGQTDTQYF.

This clonotype was seen ten or more times. The V and J genes are TRBV5-6 and TRBJ2-6; TRBD2 might be the D (6 bases). The CDR3 is made up of 15 amino acids. Germline-derived CDR1 and CDR2 are SGHDT and YYEEEE. Trimming took off 4 bases at V and 9 bases at J, with 17 bases between the two ends. The CDR3 nucleotides read TGTGCCAGCAGCCCCGGACATGCGGGATTCAACGTCCTGACTTTC. It yields the protein CASSPGHAGFNVLTF.

The chain carries TRBV6-5 and TRBJ1-2; D is unresolved. This CDR3 spans 13 amino acids. CDR1 is MNHEY, CDR2 SVGAGI, per germline. Trimming shortened V by 8 bases and J by 1 base, and 11 bases separated the two germline ends. CDR3: CASHELINYGYTF. CDR3 DNA sequence: TGTGCCAGCCACGAGTTAATTAACTATGGCTACACCTTC.

This clonotype was seen ten or more times. CDR3 sequence reads: CASSLGAPAGGQTSTDTQYF. DNA for the CDR3: TGTGCCAGCAGCTTAGGTGCTCCAGCGGGGGGACAGACTAGCACAGATACGCAGTATTTT. The rearrangement links TRBV7-6 to TRBJ2-3, with 9 bases lining up with TRBD2. This CDR3 has 20 residues. V gave up 1 base and J gave up 0 bases; unmatched junction bases: 14. CDR1 SGHVS and CDR2 FNYEAQ come from the germline V gene. Drawing the rest from reference TRBV7-6 and TRBJ2-3, the complete variable domain is GAGVSQSPRYKVTKRGQDVALRCDPISGHVSLYWYRQALGQGPEFLTYFNYEAQQDKSGLPNDRFSAERPEGSISTLTIQRTEQRDSAMYRCASSLGAPAGGQTSTDTQYFGPGTRLTVL.

In this sample, this clonotype turned up many times. The genes are TRBV27 and TRBJ1-1; no definite D call. V lost 4 bases, J lost 7 bases, and 13 bases lay in between. The CDR3 length is 13 residues. CDR1 MNHEY and CDR2 SMNVEV come from the germline V gene (reference sequence). CDR3 protein: CASSSGRAGEAFF. The CDR3 DNA is TGTGCCAGCAGTTCGGGAAGGGCGGGTGAAGCTTTCTTT.

This chain joins TRBV12-3 or TRBV12-4 and TRBJ2-3, with 12 bases lining up with TRBD2. This CDR3 spans 18 amino acids. Trimming removed 2 bases from V and 3 bases from J; junction bases left unmatched: 9. This CDR3 reads CASSLTASGGALTDTQYF. The CDR3 nucleotides read TGTGCCAGCAGTTTAACAGCTAGCGGGGGGGCCTTGACAGATACGCAGTATTTT.

In its sample, this clonotype was seen a few times. This chain links TRBV6-1 with TRBJ2-3, with 7 bases fitting TRBD2. V shed 9 bases, J shed 0 bases, and the junction held 6 bases outside the gene matches. CDR1 MNHNS and CDR2 SASEGT come from the germline V gene. This CDR3 comprises 14 residues. The CDR3 reads CASETSPSTDTQYF. For the CDR3, the DNA is TGTGCCAGTGAGACTAGCCCCAGCACAGATACGCAGTATTTT.

The chain employs TRBV7-2 and TRBJ2-7; D remains unclear. In germline, CDR1 is SGHTA, CDR2 FQGNSA. Trimming took off 5 bases at V and 4 bases at J, with 18 bases between the two ends. CDR3 length: 15 residues. The CDR3 DNA follows: TGTGCCAGCAGCCTGGGTATTCCCGGCCGGTACGAGCAGTACTTC. Translation gives CASSLGIPGRYEQYF.

The chain has TRBV27 and TRBJ1-1; a weak D match, TRBD1 (5 bases). The CDR3 is 19 residues long. V was cut by 0 bases and J by 3 bases, with 23 bases left in between. Germline V gene lookup returns CDR1 MNHEY and CDR2 SMNVEV (reference sequence). The CDR3 sequence: CASSLSPPTRQPEDTEAFF. CDR3 DNA: TGTGCCAGCAGTTTATCTCCTCCGACAAGACAGCCGGAGGACACTGAAGCTTTCTTT.

This clonotype was found a few times. Here the CDR3 reads CSARGGPGGVQFF. CDR3 sequence (DNA): TGCAGTGCTAGGGGAGGACCGGGCGGGGTGCAGTTCTTC. The chain couples TRBV20-1 to TRBJ2-1, with D maybe TRBD2 (6 bases). The length of the CDR3 is 13 residues. V dropped 3 bases and J dropped 12 bases, with 18 bases sitting between them. Germline CDR1 and CDR2: DFQATT and SNEGSKA (reference sequence).

This rearrangement joins TRBV12-3 or TRBV12-4 to TRBJ1-6; TRBD1 aligns across 7 bases. V was pared by 5 bases and J by 7 bases, with 8 bases of the junction left unmatched. The CDR3 sequence is 15 residues long. The CDR3 sequence is CASSLTGATNSPLHF. For the CDR3, the DNA is TGTGCCAGCAGTCTTACAGGGGCAACCAATTCACCCCTCCACTTT.

This clonotype has ten or more counts. V is TRBV7-2 and J is TRBJ1-3; 8 bases agree with TRBD1. Germline V lookup: CDR1 SGHTA, CDR2 FQGNSA. The V and J ends lost 1 base and 2 bases, in that order; junction bases with no gene match: 4. This CDR3 spans 16 amino acids. The CDR3 sequence: CASSLEGRGPGNTIYF. In nucleotides, the CDR3 is TGTGCCAGCAGCTTAGAAGGCAGGGGGCCTGGAAACACCATATATTTT.